This T cell receptor beta chain was profiled in a study of T cell responses to AZD1222 COVID-19 vaccine (dated by TCRdb to about 2021). For the study in its entirety: A total of 230 to 250 trial participants underwent TCR sequencing, of whom approximately 200 had received two doses of AZD1222 and 26 had received two doses of the MenACWY control vaccine. Trial participants were enrolled by age into 18-55, 56-69 and 70-plus year subgroups, with around 140, 26 and 57 TCR-sequenced participants respectively.

A note on this clone: Its antigen specificity is not known. It has no much larger one-base neighbor in the sample; base qualities were not kept.

This sample's time point label indicates: about 28 days (+/-7) after the second vaccine dose. AZD1222 recipients with second doses at about 4 weeks or about 12 weeks were pooled, because spike-specific TCR depth and breadth did not differ between schedules. Vaccinee samples came from UK trials COV001 and COV002, including a single-blind randomized controlled phase 2/3 trial of AZD1222 (ChAdOx1 nCoV-19) in healthy adults. For TCRbeta chain sequencing, PBMC samples were collected from trial participants at day 0 and at day 28 after the second dose. The CDR3 goes from the cysteine to the phenylalanine over 12 residues. The DNA shown is the 36-base CDR3, in frame from base 1. V drops 6 bases and J drops 4 bases, leaving 9 bases in between. Taken from the germline V gene, the CDR1 and CDR2 loops are SGHAT and FQNNGV. The research as a whole found: Epitopes outside the regions mutated in the B.1.351 and B.1.1.7 variants were reportedly recognized by nearly half of the unique spike-specific TCRs. Participants were mostly white British, with more females than males. The authors suggested clonal diversity may have been underestimated. After two AZD1222 doses, both the breadth and the depth of spike-specific TCRs were significantly higher than at day 0 and than in MenACWY recipients. In the small 56-69-year group, the increase in depth fell short of significance, most likely because of low power. Because no samples from the day 14 peak response were available, repertoires could be characterized only after the peak T cell response. Conclusions about previously exposed vaccinees are limited because only a handful of AZD1222 recipients were SARS-CoV-2 seropositive at baseline. The whole spike protein was spanned by vaccine-associated CD4 TCRs, and dominant responses were seen in regions 160-218 and 743-854.

The CDR3 regions of human TCRbeta chains were analyzed by immunosequencing. Turning to the authors' computational methods: TCRs in the repertoires were matched against a reference library of SARS-CoV-2-specific TCRs that had been generated with the MIRA antigen-specificity platform. Breadth meant the fraction of unique TCRs that were SARS-CoV-2-associated, whereas depth meant the fraction of total T cells that were SARS-CoV-2-associated. Using the MIRA data, each spike-specific TCR was mapped to the spike region that the TCR reacts to and placed in a CD4 or CD8 class. Log10-transformed breadth and depth values were compared by one-way ANOVA with Sidak's multiple comparisons tests. The source is immuneACCESS, and TCRdb retained only in-frame sequences with V and J called. Part of the clones is not carried over; for the studies checked, unresolved V genes explain less than half of this, and the remainder is unexplained. The V and J calls and clone size were taken over from that table, and D and trimming were inferred from the DNA. This sample has over 15,000 clones in its table, and about three quarters of those were observed once. The ten largest clones represent 13% to 15% of the sample.

The specimen was peripheral blood, collected 28 days after the second AZD1222 dose. The receptor comes from an adult who received the AZD1222 COVID-19 vaccine. The chain links TRBV11-2 with TRBJ1-1; the D gene cannot be resolved reliably. Here the CDR3 is given as CASSHLGTEAFF. Read as DNA, the sequence is TGTGCCAGCAGTCATTTGGGCACTGAAGCTTTCTTT.